These T cell receptor beta chains were read from a single sample in a study of blood T cell repertoires in COVID-19. The repertoire was sequenced with immunoSEQ multiplex PCR; TCRdb's copy has only in-frame clones and lacks some. This table holds some 180,000 clones, more than 65% found once. The sample was peripheral blood. These receptors all stem from a man in his 70s with active or convalescent COVID-19. Each CDR3 is given with its conserved first and last residue. D genes are given only for firm matches.

>TRBJ2-1|TRBD2|TRBV28
TGTGCCAGCAGTTTATGGGGGCGGCGGGAGGGCGGAATCTTC
CASSLWGRREGGIF
>TRBJ1-2|TRBD1|TRBV7-9
TGTGCCAGCAGCTTAGGACAAACAGGGGTCTATGGCTACACCTTC
CASSLGQTGVYGYTF
>TRBJ2-7|NA|TRBV6-2/TRBV6-3
TGTGCCAGCAGTTATGGTGTCAGGATAAGCGAGCAGTACTTC
CASSYGVRISEQYF
>TRBJ2-3|TRBD2|TRBV30
TGTGCCTGGGAAGGGTCTAGCGGGGGGTCCACAGATACGCAGTATTTT
CAWEGSSGGSTDTQYF
>TRBJ2-5|NA|TRBV7-2
TGTGCCAGCAGCCCTACGGCGGTTGGGGAGACCCAGTACTTC
CASSPTAVGETQYF
>TRBJ2-3|TRBD1|TRBV27
TGTGCCAGCAGTTTAGGGACAGGGCACCGAACAGATACGCAGTATTTT
CASSLGTGHRTDTQYF
>TRBJ1-1|NA|TRBV7-8
TGTGCCAGCAGCTTAGCGCACATGAACACTGAAGCTTTCTTT
CASSLAHMNTEAFF
>TRBJ1-2|TRBD1|TRBV28
TGTGCCAGCAGATTAGGTGGTACAGGGGCTGGCTATGGCTACACCTTC
CASRLGGTGAGYGYTF
>TRBJ2-7|TRBD2|TRBV18
TGTGCCAGCTCACCCGGGACTAGCGACGAGCAGTACTTC
CASSPGTSDEQYF
>TRBJ2-2|NA|TRBV30
TGTGCCTGGAGGGGGCAGGGGAACACCGGGGAGCTGTTTTTT
CAWRGQGNTGELFF
>TRBJ1-6|TRBD1|TRBV3-1/TRBV3-2
TGTGCCAGCAGCCAGGACAGGGATTCACCCCTCCACTTT
CASSQDRDSPLHF
>TRBJ2-1|TRBD1|TRBV5-4
TGTGCCAGCAGCCCAACAGGGGGCTCCTACAATGAGCAGTTCTTC
CASSPTGGSYNEQFF
>TRBJ1-5|TRBD1|TRBV7-2
TGTGCCAGCAGCCTCACCCCGGGACAGGGCCTATCGAGCCAGCATTTT
CASSLTPGQGLSSQHF
>TRBJ1-4|NA|TRBV27
TGTGCCGCTGGGCGAGAAAAACTGTTTTTT
CAAGREKLFF
>TRBJ2-6|NA|TRBV29-1
TGCAGCGTTGGGGCCCCTGGGGCCAACGTCCTGACTTTC
CSVGAPGANVLTF
>TRBJ2-1|TRBD2|TRBV5-1
TGCGCCAGCAGCCCCGCCGGGACTAGGATTGAGCAGTTCTTC
CASSPAGTRIEQFF
>TRBJ2-1|TRBD2|TRBV4-3
TGCGCCAGCAGACCGACTAGCGGCCTTTCCTACAATGAGCAGTTCTTC
CASRPTSGLSYNEQFF
>TRBJ1-6|NA|TRBV19
TGTGCCAGTAGTAATCAGACGAGGAATTCACCCCTCCACTTT
CASSNQTRNSPLHF
>TRBJ1-2|NA|TRBV7-2
TGTGCCAGCAGCTTAGCACTGCGGGGGGGCTACACCTTC
CASSLALRGGYTF
>TRBJ1-2|NA|TRBV9
TGTGCCAGCAGCGTAGACGGGAACTATGGCTACACCTTC
CASSVDGNYGYTF
>TRBJ2-1|NA|TRBV6-1
TGTGCCAGCAGTGAAAAGAAAGGACAACCTCTCAATGAGCAGTTCTTC
CASSEKKGQPLNEQFF
>TRBJ2-7|NA|TRBV7-9
TGTGCCAGCAGCTTAGGACAGTACGAGCAGTACTTC
CASSLGQYEQYF
>TRBJ2-1|NA|TRBV5-1
TGCGCCAGCAGCTTGGGGCAGGGGCAGTACAATGAGCAGTTCTTC
CASSLGQGQYNEQFF
>TRBJ1-3|NA|TRBV27
TGTGCCAGCAGCCTACGCTCTGGAAACACCATATATTTT
CASSLRSGNTIYF
>TRBJ2-5|TRBD2|TRBV27
TGTGCCAGCAGTTTAGCGAGCGGGGGAGTAAGCCAAGAGACCCAGTACTTC
CASSLASGGVSQETQYF